A selection of T cell receptor beta chains follows, all from one sample in a study of PD-1 blockade in classical Hodgkin lymphoma. The table came from immunoSEQ multiplex PCR; TCRdb's copy has only in-frame clones and leaves some out. The profile shows about 41,000 clones, approximately 80% of them singletons. The sample consisted of peripheral blood mononuclear cells (PBMCs), taken at baseline. The receptors were gathered from a human donor with classical Hodgkin lymphoma. Both conserved end residues are part of each CDR3. Each record gives: D gene, J gene, V gene, clone size, CDR3 protein, CDR3 DNA. The D gene is left open where the match is weak. Expanded clones are given a class, and other clones once, few, many or no size at all.

-,TRBJ1-6,TRBV6-5,-,CASTVGQGTNSPLHF,TGTGCCAGCACTGTCGGCCAGGGTACGAATTCACCCCTCCACTTT
-,TRBJ2-7,TRBV10-1,-,CASSDGGLASYEQYF,TGCGCCAGCAGTGATGGGGGGTTGGCATCCTACGAGCAGTACTTC
-,TRBJ2-1,TRBV9,-,CASSGRQDGRENEQFF,TGTGCCAGCAGCGGTCGACAGGATGGGCGGGAAAATGAGCAGTTCTTC
-,TRBJ1-3,TRBV6-5,-,CASSYSGGLSGNTIYF,TGTGCCAGCAGTTACTCAGGCGGTCTCTCTGGAAACACCATATATTTT
-,TRBJ1-2,TRBV18,once,CASSPQAPTNYGYTF,TGTGCCAGCTCACCCCAGGCACCAACTAACTATGGCTACACCTTC
TRBD1,TRBJ1-5,TRBV19,once,CASSIGTGGLWSQHF,TGTGCCAGTAGTATAGGGACAGGGGGCTTATGGTCCCAGCATTTT
TRBD2,TRBJ2-7,TRBV7-2,-,CASSLTSGATYEQYF,TGTGCCAGCAGCTTGACTAGCGGGGCCACCTACGAGCAGTACTTC
TRBD1,TRBJ2-3,TRBV6-6,few,CASSSGTGPTDTQYF,TGTGCCAGCAGTTCCGGGACAGGACCCACAGATACGCAGTATTTT
-,TRBJ1-5,TRBV6-6,-,CASSFKTDSNQPQHF,TGTGCCAGCAGTTTCAAGACGGATAGCAATCAGCCCCAGCATTTT
-,TRBJ2-1,TRBV18,-,CASSPRPSVDNEQFF,TGTGCCAGCTCACCCCGGCCTAGCGTGGACAATGAGCAGTTCTTC
-,TRBJ1-1,TRBV18,-,CASSFSVNTEAFF,TGTGCCAGCTCATTTTCAGTGAACACTGAAGCTTTCTTT
TRBD2,TRBJ2-1,TRBV6-5,-,CASSWTSGSSYNEQFF,TGTGCCAGCAGTTGGACTAGCGGTAGCTCCTACAATGAGCAGTTCTTC
TRBD1,TRBJ1-5,TRBV27,-,CASRPDRVSNQPQHF,TGTGCCAGCAGACCCGACAGGGTCAGCAATCAGCCCCAGCATTTT
-,TRBJ2-3,TRBV6-5,-,CASRRGADTDTQYF,TGTGCCAGCAGGCGGGGAGCGGACACAGATACGCAGTATTTT
TRBD1,TRBJ2-7,TRBV11-2,-,CASSLRDGDRAYEQYF,TGTGCCAGCAGCCTACGAGACGGGGACAGGGCCTACGAGCAGTACTTC
-,TRBJ2-5,TRBV12-2,few,CASRLERRLAEVGETQYF,TGTGCAAGTCGCTTAGAGCGCCGACTAGCGGAGGTGGGAGAGACCCAGTACTTC
-,TRBJ1-2,TRBV4-3,few,CASSQDQTGPGYGYTF,TGCGCCAGCAGCCAAGATCAGACAGGTCCTGGCTATGGCTACACCTTC
-,TRBJ1-2,TRBV9,many,CASSVGSYYGYTF,TGTGCCAGCAGCGTAGGCAGCTACTATGGCTACACCTTC
-,TRBJ2-1,TRBV6-5,-,CASSYIAVFGNEQFF,TGTGCCAGCAGTTACATAGCGGTCTTCGGGAATGAGCAGTTCTTC
-,TRBJ1-5,TRBV6-6,once,CASTPSGWGNQPQHF,TGTGCCAGCACCCCGTCCGGCTGGGGCAATCAGCCCCAGCATTTT
-,TRBJ2-3,TRBV9,few,CASSVRGPADTQYF,TGTGCCAGCAGCGTAAGAGGGCCCGCAGATACGCAGTATTTT
TRBD2,TRBJ2-1,TRBV11-2,-,CASSRDPGLAGNEQFF,TGTGCCAGCAGCCGAGACCCGGGACTAGCTGGGAATGAGCAGTTCTTC
-,TRBJ2-3,TRBV9,-,CASSVVLSSTDTQYF,TGTGCCAGCAGCGTAGTTTTGAGCAGCACAGATACGCAGTATTTT
TRBD1,TRBJ1-1,TRBV11-2,-,CASSLRTGNAFF,TGTGCCAGCAGCTTAAGGACAGGGAATGCTTTCTTT
-,TRBJ2-1,TRBV18,once,CASSPTSRDEQFF,TGTGCCAGCTCACCCACTAGCAGGGATGAGCAGTTCTTC
TRBD2,TRBJ2-1,TRBV6-5,-,CASRVGGGSYNEQFF,TGTGCCAGCAGGGTCGGGGGGGGCTCCTACAATGAGCAGTTCTTC